The clone carrying this T cell receptor beta chain occurred many times. The antigen remains undetermined. Looked up from germline, CDR1 is KGHSH and CDR2 is LQKENI. V was clipped by 8 bases and J by 2 bases, with 16 bases between them. The CDR3 runs 14 residues. Samples came from axillary lymph nodes draining the breast cancer. The data were taken from a study of breast tumors, draining lymph nodes, adjacent tissues. Notes on the study in general: Luminal-like breast cancer showed significantly greater tumor-nontumor repertoire similarity than basal-like breast cancer did. The data were judged consistent with most tumor T cells coming from lymph node and expanding in tumor. Tumor TCR diversity was below lymph nodes but above nontumor tissue. Data only fit, rather than demonstrated, lymph node origin of most tumor T cells.

Using its own MiXCR run on the multiplex PCR reads, TCRdb lists one record per CDR3 protein. Here the sample spans 150,000 to 200,000 distinct CDR3 sequences, approximately 30% being singletons. The V and J genes are TRBV18 and TRBJ2-7, with D possibly TRBD1 on 6 matching bases. Sequencing used axillary lymph node tissue. The receptor was derived from a female donor with breast cancer. Some clones in this sample may be carry-over from other donors' samples. The chain's CDR3 is CASTPRDNPYEQYF. As DNA, the CDR3 is TGTGCCAGCACTCCTAGGGACAATCCCTACGAGCAGTACTTC.